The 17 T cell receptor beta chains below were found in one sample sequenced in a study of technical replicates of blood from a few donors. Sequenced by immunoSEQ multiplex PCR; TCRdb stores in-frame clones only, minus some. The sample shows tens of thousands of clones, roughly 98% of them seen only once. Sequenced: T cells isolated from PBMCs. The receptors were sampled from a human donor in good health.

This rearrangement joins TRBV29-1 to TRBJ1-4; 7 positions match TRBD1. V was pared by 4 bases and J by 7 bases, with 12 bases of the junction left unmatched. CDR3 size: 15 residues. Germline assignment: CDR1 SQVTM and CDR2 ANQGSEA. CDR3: CSVAPTGELGEKLFF. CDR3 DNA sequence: TGCAGCGTTGCCCCCACAGGGGAGTTGGGTGAAAAACTGTTTTTT.

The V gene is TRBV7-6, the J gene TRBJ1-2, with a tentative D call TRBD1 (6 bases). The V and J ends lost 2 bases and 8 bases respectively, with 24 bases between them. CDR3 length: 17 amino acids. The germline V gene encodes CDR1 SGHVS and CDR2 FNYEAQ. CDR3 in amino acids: CASSLLPGQTASRGYTF. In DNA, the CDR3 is TGTGCCAGCAGCTTACTACCGGGACAAACAGCGAGCCGCGGCTACACCTTC. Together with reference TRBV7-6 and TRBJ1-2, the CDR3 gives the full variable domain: GAGVSQSPRYKVTKRGQDVALRCDPISGHVSLYWYRQALGQGPEFLTYFNYEAQQDKSGLPNDRFSAERPEGSISTLTIQRTEQRDSAMYRCASSLLPGQTASRGYTFGSGTRLTVV.

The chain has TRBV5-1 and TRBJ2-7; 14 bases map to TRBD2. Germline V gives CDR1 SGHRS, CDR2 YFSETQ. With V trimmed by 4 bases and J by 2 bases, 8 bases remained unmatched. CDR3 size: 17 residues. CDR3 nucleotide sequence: TGCGCCAGCAGCGCCGGACTAGCGGGAGGTTTAGCCTACGAGCAGTACTTC. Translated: CASSAGLAGGLAYEQYF.

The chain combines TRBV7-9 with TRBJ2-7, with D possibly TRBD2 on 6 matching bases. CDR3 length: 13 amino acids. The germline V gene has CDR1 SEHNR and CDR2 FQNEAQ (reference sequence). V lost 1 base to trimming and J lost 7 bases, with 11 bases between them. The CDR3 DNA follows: TGTGCCAGCAGCTTAGGGCGGGATTGGGAGCAGTACTTC. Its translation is CASSLGRDWEQYF.

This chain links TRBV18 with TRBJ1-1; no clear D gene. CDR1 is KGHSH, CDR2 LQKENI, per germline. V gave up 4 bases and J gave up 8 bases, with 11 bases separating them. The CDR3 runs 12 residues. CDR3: CASSLPGVEAFF. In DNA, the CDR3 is TGTGCCAGCTCACTTCCGGGAGTAGAAGCTTTCTTT.

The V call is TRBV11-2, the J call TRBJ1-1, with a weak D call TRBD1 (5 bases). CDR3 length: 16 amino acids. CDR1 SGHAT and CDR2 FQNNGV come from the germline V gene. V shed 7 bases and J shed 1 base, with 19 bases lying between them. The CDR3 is CASTPLPGHQNTEAFF. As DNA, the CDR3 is TGTGCCAGCACCCCATTACCCGGACATCAGAACACTGAAGCTTTCTTT.

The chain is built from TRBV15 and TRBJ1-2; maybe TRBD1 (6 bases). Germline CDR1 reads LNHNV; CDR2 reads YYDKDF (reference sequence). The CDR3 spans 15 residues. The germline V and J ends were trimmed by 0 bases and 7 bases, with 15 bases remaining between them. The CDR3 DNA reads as TGTGCCACCAGCAGAGATGTAGGCAGGGGTTTTGGCTACACCTTC. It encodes CATSRDVGRGFGYTF.

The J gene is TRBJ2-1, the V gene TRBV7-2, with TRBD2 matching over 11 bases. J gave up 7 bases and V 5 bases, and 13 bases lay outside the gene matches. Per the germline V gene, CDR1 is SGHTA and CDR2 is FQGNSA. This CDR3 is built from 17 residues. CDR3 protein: CASSPRPSGGFDNEQFF. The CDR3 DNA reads TGTGCCAGCAGCCCTCGCCCTAGCGGGGGGTTCGATAATGAGCAGTTCTTC. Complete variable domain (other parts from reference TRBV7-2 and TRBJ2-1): GAGVSQSPSNKVTEKGKDVELRCDPISGHTALYWYRQSLGQGLEFLIYFQGNSAPDKSGLPSDRFSAERTGGSVSTLTIQRTQQEDSAVYLCASSPRPSGGFDNEQFFGPGTRLTVL.

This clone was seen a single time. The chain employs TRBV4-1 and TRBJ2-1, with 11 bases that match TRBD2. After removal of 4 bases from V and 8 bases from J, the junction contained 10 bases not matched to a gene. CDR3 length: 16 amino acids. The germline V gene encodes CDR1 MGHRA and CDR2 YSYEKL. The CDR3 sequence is CASSPISGRASYEQFF. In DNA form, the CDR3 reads TGCGCCAGCAGCCCCATTAGCGGGAGGGCCTCGTATGAGCAGTTCTTC.

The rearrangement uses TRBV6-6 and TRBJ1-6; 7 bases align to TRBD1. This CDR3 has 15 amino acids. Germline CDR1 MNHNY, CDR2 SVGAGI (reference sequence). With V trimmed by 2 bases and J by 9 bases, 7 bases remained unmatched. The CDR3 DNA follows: TGTGCCAGCAGTTACCAGGGGGAACTAGGTTCACCCCTCCACTTT. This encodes CASSYQGELGSPLHF.

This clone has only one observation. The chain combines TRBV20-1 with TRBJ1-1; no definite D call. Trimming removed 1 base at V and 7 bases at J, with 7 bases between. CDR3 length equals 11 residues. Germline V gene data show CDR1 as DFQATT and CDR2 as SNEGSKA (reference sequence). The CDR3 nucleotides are TGCAGTGCTAGAGGACCGGGTGAAGCTTTCTTT. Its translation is CSARGPGEAFF.

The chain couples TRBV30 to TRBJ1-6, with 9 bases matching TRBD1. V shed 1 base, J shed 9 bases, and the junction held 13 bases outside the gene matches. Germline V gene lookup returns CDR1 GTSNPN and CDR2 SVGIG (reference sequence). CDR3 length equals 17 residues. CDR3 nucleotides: TGTGCCTGGAGTGAAATCGGCGGGACAGGGTATCGTTCACCCCTCCACTTT. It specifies CAWSEIGGTGYRSPLHF. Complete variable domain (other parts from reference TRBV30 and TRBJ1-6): SQTIHQWPATLVQPVGSPLSLECTVEGTSNPNLYWYRQAAGRGLQLLFYSVGIGQISSEVPQNLSASRPQDRQFILSSKKLLLSDSGFYLCAWSEIGGTGYRSPLHFGNGTRLTVT.

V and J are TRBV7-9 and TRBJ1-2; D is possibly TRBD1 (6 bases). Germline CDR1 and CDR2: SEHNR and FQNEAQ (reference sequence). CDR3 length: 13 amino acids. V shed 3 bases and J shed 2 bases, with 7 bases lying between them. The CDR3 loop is CASSFTGNYGYTF. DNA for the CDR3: TGTGCCAGCAGCTTTACAGGGAACTATGGCTACACCTTC.

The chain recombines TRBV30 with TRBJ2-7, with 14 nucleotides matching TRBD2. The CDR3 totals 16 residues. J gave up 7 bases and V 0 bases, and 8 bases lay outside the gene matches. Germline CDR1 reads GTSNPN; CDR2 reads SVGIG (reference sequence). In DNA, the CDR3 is TGTGCCTGGAGTGTACAAGGACTAGCGGGGGGTGAAGAGCAGTACTTC. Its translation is CAWSVQGLAGGEEQYF.

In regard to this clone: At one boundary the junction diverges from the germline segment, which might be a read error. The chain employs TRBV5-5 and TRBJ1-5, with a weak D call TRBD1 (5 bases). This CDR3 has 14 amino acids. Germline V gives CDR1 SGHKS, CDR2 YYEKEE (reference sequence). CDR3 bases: TGTGCCAGCAGCTCCCAGGGCCGCAATCAGGCCCAGCATTTT. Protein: CASSSQGRNQAQHF.

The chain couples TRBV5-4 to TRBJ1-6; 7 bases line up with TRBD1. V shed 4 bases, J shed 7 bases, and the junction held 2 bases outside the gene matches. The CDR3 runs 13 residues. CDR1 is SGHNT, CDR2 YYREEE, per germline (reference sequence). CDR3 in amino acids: CASSPDRNSPLHF. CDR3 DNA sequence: TGTGCCAGCAGCCCGGACAGGAATTCACCCCTCCACTTT.

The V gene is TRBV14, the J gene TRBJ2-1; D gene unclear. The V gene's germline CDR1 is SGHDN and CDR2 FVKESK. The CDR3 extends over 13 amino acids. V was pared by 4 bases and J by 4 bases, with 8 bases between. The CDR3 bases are TGTGCCAGCAGCCCGTTTCGGTACAATGAGCAGTTCTTC. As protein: CASSPFRYNEQFF.